This TCR beta chain was identified in a study of early T cells in non-severe SARS-CoV-2 infection. As for the study in general: Sequenced bulk RNA came from whole blood that was unsorted, and chains were unpaired.

Individual cDNA molecules each received unique molecular identifiers attached to them. MiXCR was run by TCRdb on the 5' RACE reads, yielding one entry per CDR3 protein. The repertoire holds 97,000 or so distinct CDR3 sequences, with approximately 10% as singletons. The study, taken as a whole, reports: Matches to VDJdb favored anti-spike CD8 responses and missed private and CD4 specificities.

This clonotype has just a few counts. Its antigen is currently unknown. Germline values: CDR1 MGHDK, CDR2 SYGVNS. The CDR3 is 13 amino acids. Trimming took 4 bases from V and 5 from J, leaving 11 bases between them. This TCR was recovered from an adult who was a healthcare worker with PCR-confirmed SARS-CoV-2 infection or an uninfected control (not recorded which). Source: whole blood, taken at baseline. The chain links TRBV25-1 to TRBJ2-5; TRBD1 is a possible D gene (6 bases). In DNA form, the CDR3 reads TGTGCCAGCAGTGCACAGGGTTACGAGACCCAGTACTTC. Protein sequence: CASSAQGYETQYF. Together with reference TRBV25-1 and TRBJ2-5, the CDR3 gives the full variable domain: EADIYQTPRYLVIGTGKKITLECSQTMGHDKMYWYQQDPGMELHLIHYSYGVNSTEKGDLSSESTVSRIRTEHFPLTLESARPSHTSQYLCASSAQGYETQYFGPGTRLLVL.